The 4 T cell receptor beta chains given below trace back to one sample, sequenced in a study of blood T cell repertoires in COVID-19 (dated by TCRdb to 2018 to 2021). Library generation was performed with the immunoSEQ multiplex PCR assay. The clones in this table, taken by TCRdb from immuneACCESS, are in-frame only. Not every clone is retained; where verified, under half of the shortfall comes from an unresolved V gene, and the cause of the rest is unknown. The sample profile shows under 150,000 clones; around 84% of them were found once. The top ten hold less than 3.5% of the sample. The sequenced sample consisted of peripheral blood. The receptors stem from a man between 35 and 55 years old with acute or convalescent COVID-19.

The chain is built from TRBV7-9 and TRBJ2-1; D may be TRBD1 (6 bases). V lost 7 bases to trimming and J lost 5 bases, with 15 bases between them. The germline gives CDR1 SEHNR, CDR2 FQNEAQ (reference sequence). The CDR3 loop spans 14 amino acids. CDR3 coding DNA: TGTGCCAGCAATTTAGGGGGTGTCGACAATGAGCAGTTCTTC. Encoded protein: CASNLGGVDNEQFF.

The V and J genes are TRBV2 and TRBJ2-2; 14 nucleotides match TRBD2. Germline V CDR1 and CDR2: SNHLY, FYNNEI. Germline trimming cut 6 bases from V and 6 bases from J; bases unmatched to any gene: 6. The CDR3 contains 16 residues. The CDR3 sequence is CASRRLAGGYAGELFF. CDR3 coding DNA: TGTGCCAGCAGACGACTAGCGGGGGGGTATGCCGGGGAGCTGTTTTTT. The variable domain in full, with the rest retrieved from reference TRBV2 and TRBJ2-2, is EPEVTQTPSHQVTQMGQEVILRCVPISNHLYFYWYRQILGQKVEFLVSFYNNEISEKSEIFDDQFSVERPDGSNFTLKIRSTKLEDSAMYFCASRRLAGGYAGELFFGEGSRLTVL.

This chain links TRBV9 with TRBJ1-1; D is unclear. Between the trimmed V and J ends, which lost 1 base and 7 bases, there was a span of 11 bases. CDR1 is SGDLS, CDR2 YYNGEE, per germline. This CDR3 contains 13 residues. The DNA for the CDR3 is TGTGCCAGCAGCGTACCCGACGGAGATGAAGCTTTCTTT. Residues: CASSVPDGDEAFF.

The CDR3 reads CASSPDTLPRYGYTF. The CDR3 bases are TGTGCCAGCTCACCGGACACACTCCCCCGCTATGGCTACACCTTC. The chain joins TRBV18 to TRBJ1-2; D is perhaps TRBD1 (5 bases). This CDR3 has 15 residues. From germline, CDR1 is KGHSH and CDR2 LQKENI. Trimming took off 3 bases at V and 4 bases at J, with 15 bases between the two ends. Full variable domain (missing parts from reference TRBV18 and TRBJ1-2): NAGVMQNPRHLVRRRGQEARLRCSPMKGHSHVYWYRQLPEEGLKFMVYLQKENIIDESGMPKERFSAEFPKEGPSILRIQQVVRGDSAAYFCASSPDTLPRYGYTFGSGTRLTVV.